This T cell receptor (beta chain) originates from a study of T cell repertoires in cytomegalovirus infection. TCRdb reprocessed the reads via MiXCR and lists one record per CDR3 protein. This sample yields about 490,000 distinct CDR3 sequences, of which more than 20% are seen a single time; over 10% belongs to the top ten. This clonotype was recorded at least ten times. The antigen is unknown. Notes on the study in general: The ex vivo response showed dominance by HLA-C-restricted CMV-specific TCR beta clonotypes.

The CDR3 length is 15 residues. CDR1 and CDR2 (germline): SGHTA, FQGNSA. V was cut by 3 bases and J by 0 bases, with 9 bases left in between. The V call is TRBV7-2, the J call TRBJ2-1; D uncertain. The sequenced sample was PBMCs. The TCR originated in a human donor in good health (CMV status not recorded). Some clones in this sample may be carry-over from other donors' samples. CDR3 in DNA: TGTGCCAGCAGCTTGTGGGGTAGCTCCTACAATGAGCAGTTCTTC. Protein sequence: CASSLWGSSYNEQFF. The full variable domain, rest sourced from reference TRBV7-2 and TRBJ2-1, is GAGVSQSPSNKVTEKGKDVELRCDPISGHTALYWYRQSLGQGLEFLIYFQGNSAPDKSGLPSDRFSAERTGGSVSTLTIQRTQQEDSAVYLCASSLWGSSYNEQFFGPGTRLTVL.